These 30 T cell receptor beta chains share one sample of origin, sequenced in a study of T cell responses to AZD1222 COVID-19 vaccine. Method: immunoSEQ multiplex PCR; TCRdb's copy keeps in-frame clones and lacks some. The profile shows 90,000 to 120,000 clones, 85% to 95% of them singletons. Specimen: peripheral blood, collected 28 days after the second AZD1222 dose. The receptors were gathered from an adult who received the AZD1222 COVID-19 vaccine.

This chain links TRBV5-4 with TRBJ1-5, with a tentative D call TRBD1 (5 bases). Trimming took off 3 bases at V and 3 bases at J, with 10 bases between the two ends. The CDR3 covers 14 residues. Germline assignment: CDR1 SGHNT and CDR2 YYREEE (reference sequence). This CDR3 is CASSWWGFNQPQHF. Here the CDR3 DNA reads TGTGCCAGCAGCTGGTGGGGCTTCAATCAGCCCCAGCATTTT.

This rearrangement joins TRBV20-1 to TRBJ1-5; D is unresolved. V dropped 3 bases and J dropped 4 bases, with 13 bases sitting between them. Germline CDR1 is DFQATT and CDR2 is SNEGSKA (reference sequence). This CDR3 spans 14 amino acids. CDR3 DNA sequence: TGCAGTGCTAGTGCGACGGGATCGAATCAGCCCCAGCATTTT. Protein sequence: CSASATGSNQPQHF.

The V and J genes are TRBV18 and TRBJ1-1; TRBD1 is a possible D gene (5 bases). Germline loops: CDR1 KGHSH, CDR2 LQKENI. This CDR3 region has 15 residues. V lost 3 bases to trimming and J lost 0 bases, with 11 bases between them. The CDR3 DNA is TGTGCCAGCTCACCGGGGGTTTTGGTGAACACTGAAGCTTTCTTT. Encoded protein: CASSPGVLVNTEAFF.

The chain is built from TRBV4-3 and TRBJ2-1, with D possibly TRBD2 on 5 matching bases. Germline assignment: CDR1 LGHNA and CDR2 YSLEER. The germline V and J ends were trimmed by 1 base and 13 bases, with 17 bases remaining between them. CDR3 length: 14 residues. CDR3 sequence (DNA): TGCGCCAGCAGCCAAGCTTCTAGTGGCGGGCCTCAGTTCTTC. As protein: CASSQASSGGPQFF.

The rearrangement uses TRBV15 and TRBJ1-5; D not resolved. The CDR3 has 12 residues. The germline V gene has CDR1 LNHNV and CDR2 YYDKDF (reference sequence). The ends were cut back, 5 bases at V and 0 bases at J, with 2 bases in the middle. The CDR3 sequence is CATSHSNQPQHF. CDR3 bases: TGTGCCACCAGCCATAGCAATCAGCCCCAGCATTTT.

V gene TRBV7-9 combines with J gene TRBJ1-1; perhaps TRBD1 as D (5 bases). Trimming pared 5 bases from V and 2 bases from J, leaving 18 bases between. Germline lookup yields CDR1 SEHNR and CDR2 FQNEAQ (reference sequence). The CDR3 length is 16 residues. CDR3 nucleotides: TGTGCCAGCAGCCATACCTACGGGGGAAGAAACACTGAAGCTTTCTTT. It codes for CASSHTYGGRNTEAFF.

The chain links TRBV7-2 to TRBJ1-6, with TRBD1 matching over 7 bases. CDR3 length: 14 amino acids. V lost 5 bases and J lost 8; bases outside the gene matches: 6. Germline V gene lookup returns CDR1 SGHTA and CDR2 FQGNSA. The CDR3 region has the DNA TGTGCCAGCAGCCTAGACAGGGAATATTCACCCCTCCACTTT. Translating gives CASSLDREYSPLHF.

The chain has TRBV5-1 and TRBJ1-6; TRBD1 matches 9 bases. This CDR3 has 14 residues. V shed 4 bases and J 10 bases; nucleotides not matched to a gene: 6. Germline V lookup: CDR1 SGHRS, CDR2 YFSETQ. CDR3 nucleotides: TGCGCCAGCAGCCAGGGACAGGGTAGATCACCCCTCCACTTT. This gives the protein CASSQGQGRSPLHF.

The V and J genes are TRBV7-2 and TRBJ2-3; 12 bases match TRBD2. The CDR3 is made up of 16 amino acids. The germline V gene encodes CDR1 SGHTA and CDR2 FQGNSA. The V gene end was trimmed by 0 bases and the J gene end by 10 bases; junction bases not matched to a gene: 8. Here the CDR3 reads CASSLALAGGSSAQYF. Here the CDR3 DNA reads TGTGCCAGCAGCTTAGCGCTAGCGGGGGGGTCGTCGGCGCAGTATTTT.

V and J are TRBV5-1 and TRBJ1-1; 8 nucleotides agree with TRBD1. This CDR3 spans 14 amino acids. V dropped 4 bases and J dropped 4; count of bases not matched to a gene: 6. CDR1 SGHRS and CDR2 YFSETQ come from the germline V gene. The CDR3 DNA follows: TGCGCCAGCAGCATTACAGGGGGGTCCACTGAAGCTTTCTTT. Translated: CASSITGGSTEAFF.

V gene TRBV5-6 combines with J gene TRBJ1-2; D not resolved. V lost 0 bases, J lost 2 bases, and 17 bases lay in between. Germline V gives CDR1 SGHDT, CDR2 YYEEEE. The CDR3 consists of 17 residues. The CDR3 sequence: CASSLGLIFTGNYGYTF. In nucleotides, the CDR3 is TGTGCCAGCAGCTTGGGACTAATCTTTACTGGAAACTATGGCTACACCTTC. Full variable domain (remainder filled in from reference TRBV5-6 and TRBJ1-2): DAGVTQSPTHLIKTRGQQVTLRCSPKSGHDTVSWYQQALGQGPQFIFQYYEEEERQRGNFPDRFSGHQFPNYSSELNVNALLLGDSALYLCASSLGLIFTGNYGYTFGSGTRLTVV.

This chain joins TRBV2 and TRBJ1-4; D uncertain. Looked up from germline, CDR1 is SNHLY and CDR2 is FYNNEI. The V gene lost 5 bases and the J gene lost 0 bases, with 7 bases spanning the gap. The CDR3 runs to 14 residues. DNA for the CDR3: TGTGCCAGCAGTTGGACGGCAACTAATGAAAAACTGTTTTTT. This encodes CASSWTATNEKLFF.

The chain couples TRBV9 to TRBJ2-5; the D call may be TRBD1 or TRBD2 (5 bases each). CDR1 is SGDLS, CDR2 YYNGEE, per germline. The V and J ends lost 0 bases and 2 bases respectively, with 14 bases between them. The CDR3 consists of 16 residues. CDR3 bases: TGTGCCAGCAGCGTAGGGATGGGGGACGGACAAGAGACCCAGTACTTC. Protein: CASSVGMGDGQETQYF.

The chain employs TRBV7-2 and TRBJ2-4; the match to TRBD2 covers 9 bases. Germline assignment: CDR1 SGHTA and CDR2 FQGNSA. The CDR3 is 17 residues long. Trimming cost V 5 bases and J 4 bases; bases outside gene matches: 12. The CDR3 DNA sequence: TGTGCCAGCAGCCCAGGGGGTAGCGGGAGACGGAAAAACATTCAGTACTTC. Translation: CASSPGGSGRRKNIQYF.

This sequence joins TRBV10-3 and TRBJ1-1, with D perhaps matching TRBD1 (5 bases). Germline-derived CDR1 and CDR2 are ENHRY and SYGVKD. The V end lost 3 bases, the J end lost 0 bases, and 11 bases lay between the germline ends. The CDR3 has 15 residues. In DNA form, the CDR3 reads TGTGCCATCAGTGAATTAGGGACTCTGAACACTGAAGCTTTCTTT. Protein product: CAISELGTLNTEAFF.

The chain links TRBV11-2 to TRBJ2-7; no reliable D call. V was trimmed by 3 bases and J by 1 base, leaving 7 bases between them. Germline assignment: CDR1 SGHAT and CDR2 FQNNGV. The CDR3 extends over 13 amino acids. The CDR3 DNA sequence: TGTGCCAGCAGCTTCGGCAGATCCTACGAGCAGTACTTC. Translation: CASSFGRSYEQYF.

J is TRBJ2-5 and V is TRBV12-3 or TRBV12-4; D is uncertain. The CDR3 extends over 10 amino acids. V was pared by 6 bases and J by 4 bases, with 3 bases between. CDR3 loop: CASSRETQYF. The CDR3 coding sequence is TGTGCCAGCAGCCGAGAGACCCAGTACTTC.

The V call is TRBV5-6, the J call TRBJ2-7; TRBD1 or TRBD2 may be the D gene (5 bases each). V lost 4 bases, J lost 0 bases, and 11 bases lay in between. Germline assignment: CDR1 SGHDT and CDR2 YYEEEE. This CDR3 is built from 14 residues. CDR3 DNA: TGTGCCAGCAGCCAAGGGGACGTCTCCTACGAGCAGTACTTC. The encoded protein is CASSQGDVSYEQYF.

V usage is TRBV2 and J usage is TRBJ1-1; D remains unclear. This CDR3 comprises 16 residues. Trimming removed 0 bases from V and 4 bases from J, with 15 bases in between. Germline V gene sequence: CDR1 SNHLY, CDR2 FYNNEI. CDR3 region: CASSEAGLGSGTEAFF. DNA for the CDR3: TGTGCCAGCAGTGAAGCGGGGTTGGGGTCGGGCACTGAAGCTTTCTTT.

The chain carries TRBV9 and TRBJ1-5; D is perhaps TRBD1 (6 bases). The V end lost 3 bases, the J end lost 6 bases, and 13 bases lay between the germline ends. Germline assignment: CDR1 SGDLS and CDR2 YYNGEE. This CDR3 spans 14 amino acids. The CDR3 DNA sequence: TGTGCCAGCAGCGCTGGCAGGGGAACTCAGCCCCAGCATTTT. This translates into CASSAGRGTQPQHF.

The chain recombines TRBV3-1 (or the pseudogene TRBV3-2) with TRBJ1-1; D might be TRBD1 (5 bases). Looked up from germline, CDR1 is LGHDT and CDR2 is YNNKEL (reference sequence). There are 15 residues in the CDR3. V was trimmed by 3 bases and J by 0 bases, leaving 11 bases between them. CDR3 nucleotide sequence: TGTGCCAGCAGCCACTTGACAGCTATGAACACTGAAGCTTTCTTT. It is translated as CASSHLTAMNTEAFF.

The genes are TRBV30 and TRBJ1-5; unclear D gene. The CDR3 loop spans 14 amino acids. V was clipped by 3 bases and J by 4 bases, with 13 bases between them. Germline assignment: CDR1 GTSNPN and CDR2 SVGIG (reference sequence). Here the CDR3 reads CAWSATSRNQPQHF. The DNA for the CDR3 is TGTGCCTGGAGCGCAACTAGCAGGAATCAGCCCCAGCATTTT.

The rearrangement joins TRBV2 to TRBJ1-2; 7 bases are shared with TRBD1. Germline V CDR1 and CDR2: SNHLY, FYNNEI. The CDR3 loop spans 13 amino acids. Trimming took 6 bases from V and 3 from J; bases not matched to a gene: 4. The CDR3 coding sequence is TGTGCCAGCAGCGCCGACAGGGACTATGGCTACACCTTC. Translated: CASSADRDYGYTF. The whole variable domain, filled in from reference TRBV2 and TRBJ1-2, reads EPEVTQTPSHQVTQMGQEVILRCVPISNHLYFYWYRQILGQKVEFLVSFYNNEISEKSEIFDDQFSVERPDGSNFTLKIRSTKLEDSAMYFCASSADRDYGYTFGSGTRLTVV.

This rearrangement joins TRBV6-2 or TRBV6-3 to TRBJ2-5; no clear D gene. Per germline, CDR1 MNHEY and CDR2 SVGEGT. CDR3 size: 14 residues. The ends were cut back, 1 base at V and 2 bases at J, with 8 bases in the middle. Here the CDR3 reads CASSYYNGQETQYF. The CDR3 region has the DNA TGTGCCAGCAGTTACTATAACGGTCAAGAGACCCAGTACTTC.

This chain's CDR3 is CASSSSGTSGRAYF. The CDR3 nucleotides read TGTGCCAGCAGTTCCTCCGGGACTAGCGGGAGGGCGTACTTC. The V call is TRBV6-2 or TRBV6-3, the J call TRBJ2-7, with 16 bases identical to TRBD2. Germline CDR1 is MNHEY and CDR2 is SVGEGT. After removal of 4 bases from V and 12 bases from J, the junction contained 6 bases not matched to a gene. This CDR3 is 14 amino acids long.

This chain links TRBV3-1 (or the pseudogene TRBV3-2) with TRBJ1-2, with a weak D call TRBD1 (6 bases). V shed 4 bases and J shed 4 bases, with 10 bases lying between them. Germline assignment: CDR1 LGHDT and CDR2 YNNKEL (reference sequence). The CDR3 has 13 amino acids. The CDR3 DNA follows: TGTGCCAGCAGCCGGACAGAATCCTATGGCTACACCTTC. Its protein is CASSRTESYGYTF.

The chain uses TRBV2 and TRBJ1-1, with a weak D call TRBD1 (5 bases). Germline V gene lookup returns CDR1 SNHLY and CDR2 FYNNEI. The ends were cut back, 8 bases at V and 1 base at J, with 23 bases in the middle. This CDR3 is built from 17 residues. The DNA for the CDR3 is TGTGCCAGCGGCGGGACCGACGGCTCCTACCGGAACACTGAAGCTTTCTTT. This codes for CASGGTDGSYRNTEAFF.

The chain combines TRBV10-3 with TRBJ1-2, with D uncertain. Trimming shortened V by 3 bases and J by 7 bases, and 9 bases separated the two germline ends. Per the germline V gene, CDR1 is ENHRY and CDR2 is SYGVKD. This CDR3 is built from 12 residues. DNA of the CDR3: TGTGCCATCAGTGAACTCGATTTTGGCTACACCTTC. Translation gives CAISELDFGYTF.

This chain joins TRBV27 and TRBJ1-6; no definite D call. The CDR3 runs to 16 residues. Trimming removed 1 base from V and 0 bases from J, with 7 bases in between. Germline V gene lookup returns CDR1 MNHEY and CDR2 SMNVEV (reference sequence). As DNA, the CDR3 is TGTGCCAGCAGTTTATTCGCAGGCTCCTATAATTCACCCCTCCACTTT. Amino acids: CASSLFAGSYNSPLHF.

The chain couples TRBV29-1 to TRBJ2-5; 12 bases map to TRBD2. The CDR3 is 14 amino acids. The germline V gene encodes CDR1 SQVTM and CDR2 ANQGSEA. V lost 4 bases, J lost 4 bases, and 4 bases stayed unmatched. The CDR3 spells CSVALAGGVETQYF. The CDR3 nucleotides read TGCAGCGTTGCGCTAGCGGGAGGGGTAGAGACCCAGTACTTC.